The 4 T cell receptor beta chains listed next were all sequenced from one sample in a study of cytomegalovirus exposure and HLA in healthy donors. The study ran its PCR with 60 Vbeta and 13 Jbeta primers. Clones were sequenced by immunoSEQ multiplex PCR, and TCRdb holds only the in-frame ones, with some missing. Found here are more than 80,000 clones, around three fifths of them singletons; the top ten hold approximately 15%. The sequencing input was PBMCs. The origin of the receptors is a woman between 35 and 50 years old in good health and CMV-seropositive.

The rearrangement links TRBV18 to TRBJ1-2; D not resolved. Trimming pared 2 bases from V and 0 bases from J, leaving 13 bases between. The germline gives CDR1 KGHSH, CDR2 LQKENI. CDR3 length: 16 amino acids. The CDR3 sequence: CASSPFDPDTNYGYTF. In nucleotides, the CDR3 is TGTGCCAGCTCACCATTCGACCCTGACACTAACTATGGCTACACCTTC.

The chain recombines TRBV11-3 with TRBJ2-7, with 8 positions matching TRBD1. CDR1 and CDR2 (germline): SGHNT, YENEEA. The ends lost 1 base at V and 5 bases at J; junction bases unmatched: 4. CDR3 size: 14 residues. CDR3 in DNA: TGTGCCAGCAGCTTAGGGCAGGGGGCCAACGAGCAGTACTTC. It codes for CASSLGQGANEQYF.

The chain is built from TRBV27 and TRBJ2-5; D gene uncertain. Trimming pared 2 bases from V and 2 bases from J, leaving 9 bases between. CDR1 MNHEY and CDR2 SMNVEV come from the germline V gene (reference sequence). This CDR3 has 14 amino acids. The CDR3 nucleotides read TGTGCCAGCAGTTTAAAGTCTAGTCAAGAGACCCAGTACTTC. Translation gives CASSLKSSQETQYF.

V and J are TRBV28 and TRBJ1-1, with D hard to call. Trimming cost V 6 bases and J 0 bases, with 14 bases left between them. The CDR3 spans 15 residues. Germline V gives CDR1 MDHEN, CDR2 SYDVKM. CDR3 nucleotides: TGTGCCAGCAGCCCATTTCGTCAGATGAACACTGAAGCTTTCTTT. As protein: CASSPFRQMNTEAFF.